This TCR beta chain comes out of a study of PD-1 blockade in classical Hodgkin lymphoma. Assay: immunoSEQ multiplex PCR; the TCRdb copy retains only in-frame clones and omits some. The sample lists about 6,800 clones; approximately 80% were seen once. Turning to this clone: No antigen is known for it.

Study-wide results and limits: The study found that TCR diversity rose significantly by C4D1 in CD4+ but not CD8+ cells.

The germline V gene encodes CDR1 SGHTA and CDR2 FQGNSA. The J segment lost 7 bases and the V segment lost 3 bases, leaving 6 bases of the junction unmatched. The CDR3 extends over 14 amino acids. Each patient experienced a relapse that followed autologous stem cell transplantation, and brentuximab vedotin exposure varied. The receptor's source is a human donor with classical Hodgkin lymphoma. V and J are TRBV7-2 and TRBJ2-3; TRBD2 aligns across 8 bases. The sample was peripheral blood mononuclear cells (PBMCs), taken before the second cycle of nivolumab. CDR3 sequence: CASSFRSGGNTQYF. The DNA for the CDR3 is TGTGCCAGCAGCTTTAGGTCGGGAGGGAATACGCAGTATTTT.